This T cell receptor (beta chain) came from a study of STAT5B mutations in CD4+ large granular lymphocyte leukemia. Looked up from germline, CDR1 is SNHLY and CDR2 is FYNNEI. Losses at the gene ends were 9 bases for V and 7 bases for J; bases not matched to a gene: 11. CDR3 length: 14 residues. This table comes from immunoSEQ multiplex PCR, and its TCRdb copy is limited to in-frame clones, with some not included. The sample has roughly 40,000 clones; about 86% are singletons. Healthy controls were blood donor buffy coats. Remarks on this clone: The antigen is not known.

The study's findings and limits: TRBV06-family usage was enriched in top patient clones (8/27) versus controls (2/35).

The chain is built from TRBV2 and TRBJ2-3; 9 bases are a match to TRBD2. The sequence came from a human donor in good health. The specimen was CD4+ T cells from blood buffy coats. The CDR3 protein is CARGSGTSTYTQYF. CDR3 sequence (DNA): TGTGCCAGGGGATCCGGGACTAGCACTTATACGCAGTATTTT.